This entry concerns a single T cell receptor beta chain. Autoimmune disease history or systemic immunosuppression excluded patients. The investigators sampled blood at baseline, at cycle 4 day 1, and at cycle 7 day 1. This sample stems from a study of OX40 agonist ivuxolimab in advanced cancers. CDR1 is SGHRS and CDR2 is YFSETQ in the germline V gene. The CDR3 totals 14 residues. V lost 3 bases and J 6 bases, leaving 16 bases between the germline ends. The data were produced by immunoSEQ multiplex PCR, yet TCRdb's version contains in-frame clones alone and is incomplete. The repertoire holds 55,000 to 80,000 clones, with approximately 85% as singletons.

The starting material was CD4+ or CD8+ T cells sorted from blood, obtained in a trial of the OX40 agonist ivuxolimab. V is TRBV5-1 and J is TRBJ2-7, with D maybe TRBD2 (6 bases). This clonotype originated in an adult with an advanced solid tumor such as melanoma, head and neck, liver or kidney cancer. CDR3 residues: CASSSGLLLGEQYF. CDR3 DNA sequence: TGCGCCAGCAGCTCGGGACTCTTGCTGGGCGAGCAGTACTTC.